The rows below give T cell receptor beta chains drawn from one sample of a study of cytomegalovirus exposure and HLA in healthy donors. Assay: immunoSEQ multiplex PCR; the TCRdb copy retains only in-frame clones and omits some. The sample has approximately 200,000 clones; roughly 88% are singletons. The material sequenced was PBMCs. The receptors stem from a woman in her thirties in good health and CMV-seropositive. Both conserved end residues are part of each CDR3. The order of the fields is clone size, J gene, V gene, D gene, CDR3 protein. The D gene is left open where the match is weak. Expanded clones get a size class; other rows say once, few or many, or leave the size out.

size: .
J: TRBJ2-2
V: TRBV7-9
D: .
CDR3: CATPPTDPNTGELFF

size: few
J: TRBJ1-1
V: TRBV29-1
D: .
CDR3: CSVVRVENTEAFF

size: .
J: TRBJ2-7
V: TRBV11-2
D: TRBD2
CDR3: CASSLWAGLAGGHEQYF

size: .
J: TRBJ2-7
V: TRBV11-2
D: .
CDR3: CASSLVQGSDEQYF

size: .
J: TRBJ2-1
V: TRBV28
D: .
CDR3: CASSFSPTLSGTRLPRLFF

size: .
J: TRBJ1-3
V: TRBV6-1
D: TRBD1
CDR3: CASTRQGAGNTIYF

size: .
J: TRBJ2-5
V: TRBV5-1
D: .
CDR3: CASSSRVGAETQYF

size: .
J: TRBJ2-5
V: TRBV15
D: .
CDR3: CATSRVSVQETQYF

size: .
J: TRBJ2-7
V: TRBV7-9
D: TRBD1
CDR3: CASSLGDGTDPWQYF

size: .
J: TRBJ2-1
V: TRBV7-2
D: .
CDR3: CASSPQVDFLGEQFF

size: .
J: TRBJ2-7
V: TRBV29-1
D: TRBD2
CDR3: CSVGTSAYSYEQYF

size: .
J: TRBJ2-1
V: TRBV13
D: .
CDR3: CASNGRLKNNEQFF

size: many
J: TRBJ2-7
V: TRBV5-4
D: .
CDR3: CASSQDSGYEQYF

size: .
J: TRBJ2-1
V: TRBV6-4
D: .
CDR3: CASSQGGTRTYNEQFF

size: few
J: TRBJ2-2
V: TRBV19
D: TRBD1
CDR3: CASSIGRRGHTGELFF

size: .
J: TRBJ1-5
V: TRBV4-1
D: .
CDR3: CASSPLADSNQPQHF

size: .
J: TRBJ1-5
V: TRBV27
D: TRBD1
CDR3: CASSPQTGPGNQPQHF

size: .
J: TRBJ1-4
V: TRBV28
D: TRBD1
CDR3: CASSWGTGVEKLFF

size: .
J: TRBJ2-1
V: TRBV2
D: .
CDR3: CASSVQPRSVISYNEQFF

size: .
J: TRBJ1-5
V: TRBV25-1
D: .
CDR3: CASSDRRDQPQHF

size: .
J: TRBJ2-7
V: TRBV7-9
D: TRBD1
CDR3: CASTPRDRVREQYF

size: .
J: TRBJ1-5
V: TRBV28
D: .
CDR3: CASSPGPSVGNQPQHF

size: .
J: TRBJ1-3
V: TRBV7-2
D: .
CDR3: CASSPGGGSGNTIYF

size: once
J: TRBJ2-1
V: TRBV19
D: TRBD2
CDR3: CASSPLSGGRIYEQFF

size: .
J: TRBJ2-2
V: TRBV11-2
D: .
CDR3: CASSLTPTYGELFF

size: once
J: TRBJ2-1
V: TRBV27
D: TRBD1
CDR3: CASSPWDRDEQFF

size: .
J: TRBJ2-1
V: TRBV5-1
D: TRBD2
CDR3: CASSLGGRGNEQFF

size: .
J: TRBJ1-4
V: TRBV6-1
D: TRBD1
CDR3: CASSKVLHNDRVLFF

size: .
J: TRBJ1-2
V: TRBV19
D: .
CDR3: CASSIERLYGYTF

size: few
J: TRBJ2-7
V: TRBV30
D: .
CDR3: CAWSLREEQYF

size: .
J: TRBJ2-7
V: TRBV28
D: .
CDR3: CASFNPVTYEQYF

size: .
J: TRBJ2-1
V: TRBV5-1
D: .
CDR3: CASSLDSYPYNEQFF

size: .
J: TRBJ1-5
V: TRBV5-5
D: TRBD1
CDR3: CASSGGTVSQPQHF

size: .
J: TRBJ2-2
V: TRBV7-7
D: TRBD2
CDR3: CASSPRASGSGELFF

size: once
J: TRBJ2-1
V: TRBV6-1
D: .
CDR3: CATLATTYNEQFF

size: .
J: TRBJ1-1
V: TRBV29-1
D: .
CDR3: CSVLGLGLMNTEAFF

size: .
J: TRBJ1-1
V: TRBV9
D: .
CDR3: CASSVETGGNTEAFF

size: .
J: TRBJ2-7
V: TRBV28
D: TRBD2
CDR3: CASSFSGATREGQYF

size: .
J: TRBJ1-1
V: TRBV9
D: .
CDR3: CASSVSSFTEAFF

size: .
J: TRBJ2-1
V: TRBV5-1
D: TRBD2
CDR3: CASSILPSGSYNEQFF

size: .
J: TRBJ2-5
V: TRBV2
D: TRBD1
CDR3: CASSADRVRETQYF

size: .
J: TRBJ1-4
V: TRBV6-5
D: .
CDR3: CASSYEGTNEKLFF

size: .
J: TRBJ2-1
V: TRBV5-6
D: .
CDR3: CASSLLGGSYNEQFF